What follows is one T cell receptor beta chain and its context. This sample also contains other DNA sequences that code for the same CDR3. This sample was taken from a study of blood T cell repertoires in COVID-19. Looking at the study overall: Both acute and convalescent COVID-19 samples were obtained from the United States, Italy and Spain. The analysed material was cDNA or gDNA that came from T cells, B-cell-depleted T cells, or PBMCs.

In the study's own analysis: Amplifying reference gene primers gave estimates of nucleated cell counts. Here immunoSEQ multiplex PCR was the method, and the copy in TCRdb shows in-frame clones only, minus some. V, J and clone size reflect that table, while D and trimming were determined from the DNA. The repertoire holds about 270,000 clones, approximately 86% seen once, with approximately 3.8% in the top ten. The CDR3 contains 12 residues. Trimming shortened V by 3 bases and J by 5 bases, and 7 bases separated the two germline ends. Germline V CDR1 and CDR2: MDHEN, SYDVKM. The TCR sequence derives from a woman aged 45 to 65 with active or convalescent COVID-19. The sample consisted of peripheral blood. The chain links TRBV28 to TRBJ1-1; D perhaps matches TRBD1 (5 bases). DNA for the CDR3: TGTGCCAGCAGTTTCGGGGGAACTGAAGCTTTCTTT. It yields the protein CASSFGGTEAFF.